A single sample is the source of the 9 T cell receptor beta chains below, sequenced in a study of T cell clones after liver transplantation. Profiled with immunoSEQ multiplex PCR; TCRdb holds only in-frame clones, not every one. The sample consists of fewer than 110,000 clones, about 81% of them appearing once. The sequencing used CD4+ T cells from blood, collected approximately 50 months after liver transplant. The origin of the receptors is a human patient who received a liver transplant. A subset of T cells may come from the graft donor.

The chain carries TRBV5-4 and TRBJ2-3; 12 nucleotides align to TRBD2. Germline trimming cut 2 bases from V and 6 bases from J; bases unmatched to any gene: 4. There are 15 residues in the CDR3. Germline V gene sequence: CDR1 SGHNT, CDR2 YYREEE (reference sequence). CDR3 protein: CASSLRLAGEDTQYF. The CDR3 bases are TGTGCCAGCAGCTTACGACTAGCGGGAGAGGATACGCAGTATTTT.

DNA of the CDR3: TGTGCCAGCAAGGGGGGGCGCATCAGCACAGATACGCAGTATTTT. It is translated as CASKGGRISTDTQYF. The genes are TRBV6-1 and TRBJ2-3; maybe TRBD2 (7 bases). Per the germline V gene, CDR1 is MNHNS and CDR2 is SASEGT. The CDR3 is 15 residues long. The V gene lost 7 bases and the J gene lost 0 bases, with 14 bases spanning the gap.

The chain uses TRBV14 and TRBJ2-1; 8 bases map to TRBD2. CDR1 is SGHDN, CDR2 FVKESK, per germline. The CDR3 runs 16 residues. V lost 4 bases to trimming and J lost 1 base; unmatched junction nucleotides: 6. CDR3 in amino acids: CASSPPGGASYNEQFF. The DNA for the CDR3 is TGTGCCAGCAGCCCCCCCGGGGGGGCATCCTACAATGAGCAGTTCTTC.

The rearrangement uses TRBV7-3 and TRBJ2-7; maybe TRBD2 (6 bases). CDR3 length: 16 amino acids. The V end lost 2 bases, the J end lost 6 bases, and 20 bases lay between the germline ends. Germline assignment: CDR1 SGHTA and CDR2 FQGTGA. CDR3 sequence (DNA): TGTGCCAGCAGCTTAGCCCCGGGACTTAAAGAGGTCGAGCAGTACTTC. Encoded protein: CASSLAPGLKEVEQYF.

The rearrangement uses TRBV29-1 and TRBJ1-2; 7 bases match TRBD1. V shed 5 bases and J 2 bases; nucleotides not matched to a gene: 11. The germline CDR1 and CDR2 sequences are SQVTM and ANQGSEA. The CDR3 contains 15 residues. CDR3 residues: CSVQGTASTNYGYTF. The CDR3, as DNA: TGCAGCGTTCAGGGGACAGCAAGTACCAACTATGGCTACACCTTC.

The gene calls are TRBV7-3 and TRBJ2-1; possibly TRBD2 for D (5 bases). Germline assignment: CDR1 SGHTA and CDR2 FQGTGA. This CDR3 has 15 amino acids. V dropped 6 bases and J dropped 8 bases, with 20 bases sitting between them. This chain's CDR3 is CASSTNGRLIDEQFF. Written as DNA, the CDR3 is TGTGCCAGCAGTACAAATGGGAGACTCATCGATGAGCAGTTCTTC.

In this sample, this clone turned up once. The rearrangement links TRBV2 to TRBJ2-2; 10 bases are a match to TRBD2. Germline V gene lookup returns CDR1 SNHLY and CDR2 FYNNEI. V lost 4 bases to trimming and J lost 6 bases; unmatched junction nucleotides: 2. The CDR3 contains 14 residues. In DNA form, the CDR3 reads TGTGCCAGCAGTGGACTAGCGGGTGCCGGGGAGCTGTTTTTT. Translated, it gives CASSGLAGAGELFF.

This chain connects TRBV6-5 to TRBJ1-5, with D maybe TRBD1 (6 bases). CDR1 and CDR2 (germline): MNHEY, SVGAGI. V was trimmed by 7 bases and J by 4 bases, leaving 14 bases between them. The CDR3 covers 14 residues. CDR3 loop: CASKRDNSNQPQHF. The CDR3 DNA sequence: TGTGCCAGCAAACGGGACAACTCAAATCAGCCCCAGCATTTT.

This clone rates as medium-sized. The V call is TRBV12-5, the J call TRBJ1-5; D unclear. The CDR3 is made up of 17 amino acids. Trimming took 7 bases from V and 0 from J, leaving 19 bases between them. Germline CDR1 reads LGHNT; CDR2 reads FRNRAP. Written as DNA, the CDR3 is TGTGCTAGTGCGGAAATTCCGGTCGGTTATAGCAATCAGCCCCAGCATTTT. Translating it yields CASAEIPVGYSNQPQHF.